A selection of T cell receptor beta chains follows, all from one sample in a study of T cell responses to AZD1222 COVID-19 vaccine. Method: immunoSEQ multiplex PCR; TCRdb's copy keeps in-frame clones and lacks some. Among some 180,000 clones, 92% were seen once, and the ten largest hold 8.5% to 12%. The sequenced sample was peripheral blood, obtained on day 0 of AZD1222 vaccination. The receptors derive from an adult in good health. CDR3s leave out the opening cysteine and the closing phenylalanine or tryptophan.

V	J	CDR3
TRBV4-3	TRBJ2-3	ASSQERSGGTQY
TRBV14	TRBJ1-3	ASSLSRGNTIY
TRBV5-6	TRBJ2-3	ASSLAGLAGADTQY
TRBV2	TRBJ2-1	ASSILAGGRNEQF
TRBV29-1	TRBJ2-1	SALSGTSTHKGEQF
TRBV6-5	TRBJ1-1	ASSETGANTEAF
TRBV7-8	TRBJ1-5	ASSREQALGNQPQH
TRBV2	TRBJ1-5	ASSDRDGNQPQH
TRBV5-1	TRBJ2-1	ASSPRAGGPDNEQF
TRBV15	TRBJ2-7	ATRLSGEPYEQY
TRBV2	TRBJ1-1	AILPSLRRLNTEAF
TRBV5-1	TRBJ2-1	ASSLGQLSGPRDEQF
TRBV28	TRBJ1-5	ASSFLGDQPQH
TRBV5-1	TRBJ1-1	ASSLDGRRDTEAF
TRBV27	TRBJ2-4	ASSWTEAAKNIQY
TRBV24-1	TRBJ1-2	ATSVPDRDGYT
TRBV9	TRBJ2-5	ASSVTTRQETQY
TRBV7-2	TRBJ1-5	ASSPEGDQPQH
TRBV4-1	TRBJ2-3	ASSQELAYSTDTQY
TRBV10-1	TRBJ2-1	ASSGTASAYNEQF